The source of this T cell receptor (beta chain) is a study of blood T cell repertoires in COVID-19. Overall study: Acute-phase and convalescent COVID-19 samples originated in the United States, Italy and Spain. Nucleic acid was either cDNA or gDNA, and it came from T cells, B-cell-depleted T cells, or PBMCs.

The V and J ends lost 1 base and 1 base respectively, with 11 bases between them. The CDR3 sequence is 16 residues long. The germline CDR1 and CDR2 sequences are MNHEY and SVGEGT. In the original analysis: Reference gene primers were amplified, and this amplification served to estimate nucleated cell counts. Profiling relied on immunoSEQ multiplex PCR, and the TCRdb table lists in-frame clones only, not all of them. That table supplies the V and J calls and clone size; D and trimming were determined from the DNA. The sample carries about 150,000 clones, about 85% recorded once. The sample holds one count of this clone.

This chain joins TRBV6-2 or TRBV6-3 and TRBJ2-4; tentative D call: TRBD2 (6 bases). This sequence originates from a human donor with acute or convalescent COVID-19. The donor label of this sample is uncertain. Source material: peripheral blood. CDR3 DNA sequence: TGTGCCAGCAGTTACTTAGGACGGGGGGCCAAAAACATTCAGTACTTC. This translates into CASSYLGRGAKNIQYF.